This T cell receptor beta chain came from a study of vaccination effects on CD4 cells after COVID-19. Study background: It was a median of 72 days after the second dose that post-vaccine samples were obtained.

This CDR3 has 14 residues. Germline assignment: CDR1 LNHDA and CDR2 SQIVND (reference sequence). Deletions cut 3 bases from V and 1 base from J, with 7 bases between. Notes on this clone: Its antigen is unknown.

Measured with immunoSEQ multiplex PCR; TCRdb has only the in-frame clones, and not every one. Here the sample spans about 61,000 clones, roughly 73% being singletons. Antigen-specific CD4+ T cells were expanded (with viral peptide pools) by the ViraFEST assay ahead of sequencing. Upon completion of approximately ten days in culture, CD4+ T cells were isolated. Participants completed two doses of the BNT162b2 or mRNA-1273 vaccine. A density of about 1.8 million PBMC per well was used; these cells were cultured with 10 IU/ml IL-2 and about 10 ug/ml peptides. A half-medium replacement with IL-2 medium was carried out on days 3 and 7.

The TCR originated in a human donor who received a COVID-19 vaccine. The starting material was CD4+ T cells from PBMCs cultured with HCoV-229E spike peptides, obtained after COVID-19 vaccination. V usage is TRBV19 and J usage is TRBJ1-5; no reliable D call. The CDR3 spells CASSIRGSNQPQHF. CDR3 coding DNA: TGTGCCAGTAGTATTCGAGGGAGCAATCAGCCCCAGCATTTT. Supplemented by reference TRBV19 and TRBJ1-5, the full variable domain reads DGGITQSPKYLFRKEGQNVTLSCEQNLNHDAMYWYRQDPGQGLRLIYYSQIVNDFQKGDIAEGYSVSREKKESFPLTVTSAQKNPTAFYLCASSIRGSNQPQHFGDGTRLSIL.